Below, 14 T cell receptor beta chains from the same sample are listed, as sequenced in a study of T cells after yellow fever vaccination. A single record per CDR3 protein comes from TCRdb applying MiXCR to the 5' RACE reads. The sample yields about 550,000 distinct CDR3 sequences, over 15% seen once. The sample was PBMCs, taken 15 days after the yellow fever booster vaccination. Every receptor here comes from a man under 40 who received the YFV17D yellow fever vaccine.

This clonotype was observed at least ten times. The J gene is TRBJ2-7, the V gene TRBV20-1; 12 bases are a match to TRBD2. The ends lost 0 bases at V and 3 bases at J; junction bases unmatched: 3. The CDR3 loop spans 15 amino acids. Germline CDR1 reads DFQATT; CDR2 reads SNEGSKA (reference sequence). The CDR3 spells CSARDPTSGSYEQYF. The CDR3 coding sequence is TGCAGTGCTAGAGATCCGACTAGCGGGAGCTACGAGCAGTACTTC.

CDR3 region: CASSSGQLREQFF. The DNA for the CDR3 is TGTGCCAGCAGTTCTGGACAGTTACGTGAGCAGTTCTTC. The V and J genes are TRBV7-2 and TRBJ2-1; D is perhaps TRBD1 (6 bases). Germline lookup yields CDR1 SGHTA and CDR2 FQGNSA. V was clipped by 6 bases and J by 9 bases, with 15 bases between them. The CDR3 is 13 amino acids.

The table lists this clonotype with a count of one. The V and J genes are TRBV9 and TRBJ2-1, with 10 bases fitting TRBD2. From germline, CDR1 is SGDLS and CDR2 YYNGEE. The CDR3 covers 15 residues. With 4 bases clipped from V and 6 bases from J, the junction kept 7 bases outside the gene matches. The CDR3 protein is CASSPTGLASNEQFF. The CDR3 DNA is TGTGCCAGCAGCCCCACGGGACTAGCGAGCAATGAGCAGTTCTTC. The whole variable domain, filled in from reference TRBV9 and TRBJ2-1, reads DSGVTQTPKHLITATGQRVTLRCSPRSGDLSVYWYQQSLDQGLQFLIQYYNGEERAKGNILERFSAQQFPDLHSELNLSSLELGDSALYFCASSPTGLASNEQFFGPGTRLTVL.

The CDR3 DNA sequence: TGTGCCAGCAGTCCCCAAACTAGCGGGAGGGTATACGAGCAGTACTTC. This gives the protein CASSPQTSGRVYEQYF. The chain recombines TRBV27 with TRBJ2-7; 13 nucleotides agree with TRBD2. Germline CDR1 and CDR2: MNHEY and SMNVEV (reference sequence). This CDR3 has 16 amino acids. The J segment lost 4 bases and the V segment lost 5 bases, leaving 8 bases of the junction unmatched.

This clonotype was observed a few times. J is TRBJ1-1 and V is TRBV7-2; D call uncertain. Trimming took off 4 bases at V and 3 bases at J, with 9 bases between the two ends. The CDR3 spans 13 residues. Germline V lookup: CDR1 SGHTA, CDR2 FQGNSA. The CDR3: CASSSLVHTEAFF. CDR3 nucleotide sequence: TGTGCCAGCAGCTCGCTTGTGCACACTGAAGCTTTCTTT.

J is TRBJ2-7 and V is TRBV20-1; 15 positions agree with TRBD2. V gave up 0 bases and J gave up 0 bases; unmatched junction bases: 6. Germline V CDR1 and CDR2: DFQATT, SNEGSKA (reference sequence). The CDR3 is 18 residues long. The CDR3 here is CSARDLGLAGGNSYEQYF. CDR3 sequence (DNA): TGCAGTGCTAGAGACCTGGGACTAGCGGGAGGAAACTCCTACGAGCAGTACTTC.

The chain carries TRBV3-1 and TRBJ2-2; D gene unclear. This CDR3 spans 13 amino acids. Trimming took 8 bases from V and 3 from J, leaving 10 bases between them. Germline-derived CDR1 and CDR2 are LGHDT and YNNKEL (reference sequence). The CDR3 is CASGQAYTGELFF. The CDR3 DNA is TGTGCCAGCGGGCAGGCGTACACCGGGGAGCTGTTTTTT.

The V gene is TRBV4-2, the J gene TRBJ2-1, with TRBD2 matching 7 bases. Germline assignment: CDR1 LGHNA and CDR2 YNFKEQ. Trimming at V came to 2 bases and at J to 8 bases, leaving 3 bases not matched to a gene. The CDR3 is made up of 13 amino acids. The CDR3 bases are TGTGCCAGCAGCCAACGTCGGGGGGATGAGCAGTTCTTC. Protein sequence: CASSQRRGDEQFF.

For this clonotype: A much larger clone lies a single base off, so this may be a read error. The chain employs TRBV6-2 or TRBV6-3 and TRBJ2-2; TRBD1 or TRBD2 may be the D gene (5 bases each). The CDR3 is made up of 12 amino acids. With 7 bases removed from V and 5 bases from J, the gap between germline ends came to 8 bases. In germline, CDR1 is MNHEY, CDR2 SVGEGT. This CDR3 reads CASTEGTGELFF. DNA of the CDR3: TGTGCCAGCACCGAGGGGACCGGGGAGCTGTTTTTT.

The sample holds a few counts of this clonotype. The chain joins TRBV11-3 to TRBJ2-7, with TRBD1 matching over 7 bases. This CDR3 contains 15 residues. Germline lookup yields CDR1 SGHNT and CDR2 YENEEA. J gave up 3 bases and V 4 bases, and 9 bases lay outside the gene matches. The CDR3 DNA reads TGTGCCAGCAGCTCCAGTCCCGGGACAGACTACGAGCAGTACTTC. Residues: CASSSSPGTDYEQYF.

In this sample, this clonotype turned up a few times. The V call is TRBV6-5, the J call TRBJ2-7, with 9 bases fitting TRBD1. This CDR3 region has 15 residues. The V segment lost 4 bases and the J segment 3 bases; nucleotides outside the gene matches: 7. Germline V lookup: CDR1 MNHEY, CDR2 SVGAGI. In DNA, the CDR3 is TGTGCCAGCAGTTCAACGGGACAGGGTATCTACGAGCAGTACTTC. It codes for CASSSTGQGIYEQYF.

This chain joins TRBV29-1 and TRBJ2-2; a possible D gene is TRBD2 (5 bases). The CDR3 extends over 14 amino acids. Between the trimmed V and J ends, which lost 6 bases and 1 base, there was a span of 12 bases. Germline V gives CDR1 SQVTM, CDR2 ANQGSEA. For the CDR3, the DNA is TGCAGCGTGCTTCGGACTCTGAACACCGGGGAGCTGTTTTTT. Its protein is CSVLRTLNTGELFF.

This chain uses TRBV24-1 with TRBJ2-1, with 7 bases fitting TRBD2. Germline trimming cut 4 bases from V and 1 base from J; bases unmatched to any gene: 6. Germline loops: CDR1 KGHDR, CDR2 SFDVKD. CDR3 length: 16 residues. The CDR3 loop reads CATSDPSGVSYNEQFF. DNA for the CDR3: TGTGCCACCAGTGACCCGAGCGGGGTATCCTACAATGAGCAGTTCTTC.

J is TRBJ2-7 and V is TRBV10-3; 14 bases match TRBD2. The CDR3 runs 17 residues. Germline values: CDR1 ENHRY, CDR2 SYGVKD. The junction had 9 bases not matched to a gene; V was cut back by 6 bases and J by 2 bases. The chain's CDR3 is CAISGTSGRGMAYEQYF. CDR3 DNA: TGTGCCATCAGCGGGACTAGCGGGAGAGGGATGGCCTACGAGCAGTACTTC.